The clone carrying this T cell receptor beta chain was seen only a few times. Its specificity is unknown. CMV status came from CD4+ IFNgamma after overnight CMV lysate stimulation. This entry belongs to a study of naive and memory T cell subsets. The study, taken as a whole, reports: Over 95% of naive TCR sequences appeared only once after error correction, unlike memory subsets. Possibly reflecting memory cells re-expressing CD45RA, a few larger clonotypes occurred in naive repertoires, especially CD8. In CD4 and CD8 cells, diversity dropped from naive through EMRA.

The germline gives CDR1 LGHNT, CDR2 FRNRAP. The CDR3 totals 18 residues. V was clipped by 2 bases and J by 0 bases; unmatched bases: 9. An equimolar mix of two oligonucleotides served as the beta constant-region primer for TRBC1 and TRBC2. Ligated cDNA was amplified by four rounds of PCR with nested alpha and beta constant-region primers and SP2. The cDNA 3' end received a ligated single-stranded oligonucleotide carrying the SP2 primer and a 12-nucleotide UMI. TCRdb redid the calling of the UMI-ligation and nested PCR reads with MiXCR, one entry per CDR3 protein. The sample includes about 140,000 distinct CDR3 sequences, about 20% of them seen just once.

V usage is TRBV12-5 and J usage is TRBJ1-1; 10 bases line up with TRBD1. This receptor was identified in a human donor in good health. Sequencing was done on a sample of naive CD8+ T cells from blood. The CDR3 bases are TGTGCTAGTGGTTTGACCCTGACAGGGGGCCTCATGAACACTGAAGCTTTCTTT. This sequence encodes CASGLTLTGGLMNTEAFF.